Presented here are 20 T cell receptor beta chains from one specimen sequenced in a study of T cell repertoires in cytomegalovirus infection. TCRdb used MiXCR to reprocess the reads, holding one entry per CDR3 protein. This sample has roughly 500,000 distinct CDR3 sequences; about 33% occur once, and the top ten carry 15% to 20%. These receptors lack a known antigen. Sequenced here: cultured PBMCs, sampled from culture after CMV antigen stimulation. Receptors were obtained from a human donor in good health (CMV status not recorded). Some clones in this sample may be carry-over from other donors' samples.

This clonotype has more than one count but fewer than ten. This sequence joins TRBV19 and TRBJ1-1, with D hard to call. V was trimmed by 1 base and J by 1 base, leaving 10 bases between them. Per the germline V gene, CDR1 is LNHDA and CDR2 is SQIVND (reference sequence). This CDR3 is built from 15 residues. CDR3 in amino acids: CASSIGVGPNTEAFF. The CDR3 region has the DNA TGTGCCAGTAGTATAGGAGTAGGCCCGAACACTGAAGCTTTCTTT.

The rearrangement joins TRBV11-2 to TRBJ2-1, with 8 positions matching TRBD2. V lost 0 bases to trimming and J lost 4 bases; unmatched junction nucleotides: 11. The germline V gene has CDR1 SGHAT and CDR2 FQNNGV. The CDR3 sequence is 18 residues long. This CDR3 is CASSLERRLARVYNEQFF. CDR3 DNA sequence: TGTGCCAGCAGCTTAGAACGTCGACTAGCGAGGGTATACAATGAGCAGTTCTTC. The whole variable domain, remainder taken from reference TRBV11-2 and TRBJ2-1, is EAGVAQSPRYKIIEKRQSVAFWCNPISGHATLYWYQQILGQGPKLLIQFQNNGVVDDSQLPKDRFSAERLKGVDSTLKIQPAKLEDSAVYLCASSLERRLARVYNEQFFGPGTRLTVL.

This clonotype was counted between two and nine times. The chain combines TRBV7-2 with TRBJ2-7; D gene uncertain. The germline V and J ends were trimmed by 5 bases and 2 bases, with 16 bases remaining between them. The CDR3 length is 15 residues. Germline CDR1 is SGHTA and CDR2 is FQGNSA. The CDR3 here is CASSLGVATTYEQYF. The CDR3 DNA reads as TGTGCCAGCAGCCTAGGCGTGGCTACGACCTACGAGCAGTACTTC.

This clonotype was seen a few times. The chain has TRBV7-2 and TRBJ1-1; 7 bases line up with TRBD1. The V gene's germline CDR1 is SGHTA and CDR2 FQGNSA. This CDR3 is 15 amino acids long. J gave up 0 bases and V 1 base, and 2 bases lay outside the gene matches. The CDR3 nucleotides read TGTGCCAGCAGCTTAGGCGACAGGGTGAACACTGAAGCTTTCTTT. Residues: CASSLGDRVNTEAFF.

V and J are TRBV4-3 and TRBJ2-1; D not certain. This CDR3 is 17 amino acids long. V was clipped by 0 bases and J by 8 bases, with 20 bases between them. Germline assignment: CDR1 LGHNA and CDR2 YSLEER. The CDR3 here is CASSQDCVGSPRHEQFF. The DNA of the CDR3 is TGCGCCAGCAGCCAAGATTGTGTAGGGTCTCCCAGACATGAGCAGTTCTTC.

Concerning this clonotype itself: At one end, the junction sequence differs from germline, possibly due to a read error. The genes are TRBV7-2 and TRBJ1-1; D unclear. The CDR3 consists of 14 residues. Germline-derived CDR1 and CDR2 are SGHTA and FQGNSA. The chain's CDR3 is CASNLGQSHTEAFF. CDR3 nucleotide sequence: TGTGCCAGCAACTTAGGTCAGAGCCACACTGAAGCTTTCTTT.

The chain has TRBV6-6 and TRBJ1-5; 9 bases are shared with TRBD1. With V trimmed by 6 bases and J by 7 bases, 13 bases remained unmatched. Germline-derived CDR1 and CDR2 are MNHNY and SVGAGI (reference sequence). The length of the CDR3 is 16 residues. The CDR3 DNA reads as TGTGCCAGCAGGCCCGCGACAGGGGGGACAGTCCAGCCCCAGCATTTT. It specifies CASRPATGGTVQPQHF.

This rearrangement joins TRBV6-2 or TRBV6-3 to TRBJ2-1; 11 nucleotides align to TRBD2. With V trimmed by 6 bases and J by 3 bases, 13 bases remained unmatched. The CDR3 is made up of 18 amino acids. Germline V CDR1 and CDR2: MNHEY, SVGEGT. Here the CDR3 DNA reads TGTGCCAGCAGCTCTACAACGACGACTAGCGGGAACTACAATGAGCAGTTCTTC. The encoded protein is CASSSTTTTSGNYNEQFF.

This clonotype is a singleton in its sample. The chain recombines TRBV4-1 with TRBJ1-1; 9 bases map to TRBD1. From germline, CDR1 is MGHRA and CDR2 YSYEKL. CDR3 size: 18 residues. J gave up 1 base and V 3 bases, and 12 bases lay outside the gene matches. CDR3 in amino acids: CASSHAPQGAGQNTEAFF. In DNA form, the CDR3 reads TGCGCCAGCAGCCATGCCCCACAGGGGGCAGGTCAGAACACTGAAGCTTTCTTT.

Only a few counts were recorded for this clonotype. The rearrangement joins TRBV12-3 or TRBV12-4 to TRBJ1-1; a possible D gene is TRBD1 (5 bases). Deletions cut 6 bases from V and 5 bases from J, with 16 bases between. The CDR3 consists of 14 residues. CDR3 in amino acids: CASRRNQGGTEAFF. The CDR3 DNA sequence: TGTGCCAGCAGAAGGAACCAGGGAGGAACTGAAGCTTTCTTT.

The V gene is TRBV20-1, the J gene TRBJ1-5, with D possibly being TRBD1 (5 bases). This CDR3 region has 13 residues. Trimming removed 6 bases from V and 7 bases from J, with 16 bases in between. Germline values: CDR1 DFQATT, CDR2 SNEGSKA (reference sequence). Written as DNA, the CDR3 is TGCAGTGCCCAGAACGGGGCTCAACAGCCCCAGCATTTT. This gives the protein CSAQNGAQQPQHF.

This clonotype was observed a few times. The chain couples TRBV4-3 to TRBJ2-1, with D possibly being TRBD1 (6 bases). Trimming took off 4 bases at V and 0 bases at J, with 13 bases between the two ends. This CDR3 region has 16 residues. CDR1 is LGHNA and CDR2 is YSLEER in the germline V gene. As DNA, the CDR3 is TGCGCCAGCAGCCGCGGAACAGGGTACTCCTACAATGAGCAGTTCTTC. As protein: CASSRGTGYSYNEQFF.

The chain carries TRBV6-2 or TRBV6-3 and TRBJ1-1, with D possibly matching TRBD1 (5 bases). The germline V and J ends were trimmed by 7 bases and 9 bases, with 18 bases remaining between them. Per the germline V gene, CDR1 is MNHEY and CDR2 is SVGEGT. CDR3 length: 13 amino acids. The CDR3 protein is CASTLGGRTQAFF. CDR3 coding DNA: TGTGCCAGCACTCTGGGAGGGCGGACACAAGCTTTCTTT.

This sequence joins TRBV20-1 and TRBJ2-2; D remains ambiguous. From germline, CDR1 is DFQATT and CDR2 SNEGSKA (reference sequence). This CDR3 spans 15 amino acids. Trimming removed 3 bases from V and 5 bases from J, with 16 bases in between. CDR3 sequence: CSASPPLSSTGELFF. The CDR3 bases are TGCAGTGCTAGCCCCCCATTGAGCTCGACCGGGGAGCTGTTTTTT.

This clonotype turned up a few times. The V and J genes are TRBV29-1 and TRBJ2-1; 13 bases agree with TRBD2. Germline V CDR1 and CDR2: SQVTM, ANQGSEA. The CDR3 consists of 15 residues. The trim removed 6 bases at V and 3 bases at J, leaving 5 bases unmatched. The CDR3 spells CSVTGLAGLYNEQFF. The CDR3 DNA follows: TGCAGCGTGACGGGACTAGCGGGGCTCTACAATGAGCAGTTCTTC.

A few counts support this clonotype. The rearrangement links TRBV12-3 or TRBV12-4 to TRBJ2-7; 13 bases map to TRBD2. This CDR3 contains 16 residues. With V trimmed by 3 bases and J by 7 bases, 9 bases remained unmatched. The CDR3 region is CASSFLSRLAGGEQYF. The CDR3 DNA reads TGTGCCAGCAGTTTCCTTTCTCGACTAGCGGGAGGAGAGCAGTACTTC.

The V call is TRBV9, the J call TRBJ2-6, with TRBD2 matching 12 bases. Germline trimming cut 2 bases from V and 1 base from J; bases unmatched to any gene: 1. Germline CDR1 SGDLS, CDR2 YYNGEE. The CDR3 length is 17 residues. The CDR3 DNA reads as TGTGCCAGCAGCGTCGGACTAGCGGGATCTGGGGCCAACGTCCTGACTTTC. Its translation is CASSVGLAGSGANVLTF.

This clonotype was seen a few times. The rearrangement uses TRBV12-3 or TRBV12-4 and TRBJ1-1, with D unclear. The CDR3 is made up of 15 amino acids. Trimming pared 2 bases from V and 2 bases from J, leaving 12 bases between. CDR3 DNA: TGTGCCAGCAGTTTATCCCCACTCCCCAACACTGAAGCTTTCTTT. Protein product: CASSLSPLPNTEAFF.

In its sample, this clonotype was seen a few times. This sequence joins TRBV7-8 and TRBJ2-1; no reliable D call. From germline, CDR1 is SGHVS and CDR2 FQNEAQ. The germline V and J ends were trimmed by 7 bases and 0 bases, with 10 bases remaining between them. CDR3 length: 14 residues. The CDR3, as DNA: TGTGCCAGCAACCCTCAAAGCTCCTACAATGAGCAGTTCTTC. Translated, it gives CASNPQSSYNEQFF.

This clonotype showed up many times. The V call is TRBV7-2, the J call TRBJ1-5; 9 positions match TRBD1. The CDR3 loop spans 15 amino acids. Trimming at V came to 7 bases and at J to 0 bases, leaving 4 bases not matched to a gene. Germline CDR1 SGHTA, CDR2 FQGNSA. In nucleotides, the CDR3 is TGTGCCAGCAAGCCGGACAGGGGTAGCAATCAGCCCCAGCATTTT. This encodes CASKPDRGSNQPQHF.